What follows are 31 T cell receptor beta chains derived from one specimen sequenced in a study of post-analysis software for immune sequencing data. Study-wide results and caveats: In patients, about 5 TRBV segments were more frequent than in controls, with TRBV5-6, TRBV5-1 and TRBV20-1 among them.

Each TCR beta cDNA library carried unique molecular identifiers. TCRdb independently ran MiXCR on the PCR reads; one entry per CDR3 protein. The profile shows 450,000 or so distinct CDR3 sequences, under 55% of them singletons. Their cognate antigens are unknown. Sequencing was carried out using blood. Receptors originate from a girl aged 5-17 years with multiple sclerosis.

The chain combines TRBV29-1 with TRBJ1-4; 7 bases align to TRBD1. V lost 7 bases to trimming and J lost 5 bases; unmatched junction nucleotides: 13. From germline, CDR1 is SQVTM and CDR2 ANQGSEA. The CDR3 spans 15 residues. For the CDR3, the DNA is TGCAGCGCTAGCATGGGGACAGATCGAAATGAAAAACTGTTTTTT. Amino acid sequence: CSASMGTDRNEKLFF.

CDR3 region: CASSWDPSGETQYF. CDR3 in DNA: TGCGCCAGCAGCTGGGACCCATCAGGAGAGACCCAGTACTTC. The gene calls are TRBV5-1 and TRBJ2-5; D tentatively fits TRBD1 or TRBD2 (5 bases each). The germline gives CDR1 SGHRS, CDR2 YFSETQ. There are 14 residues in the CDR3. V was shortened by 3 bases and J by 4 bases, with 13 bases between the two germline ends.

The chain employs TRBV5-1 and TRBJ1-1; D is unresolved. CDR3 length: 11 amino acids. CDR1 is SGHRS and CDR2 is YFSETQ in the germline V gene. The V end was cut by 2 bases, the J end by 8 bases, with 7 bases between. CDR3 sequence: CASSFDKEAFF. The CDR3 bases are TGCGCCAGCAGCTTCGACAAGGAAGCTTTCTTT.

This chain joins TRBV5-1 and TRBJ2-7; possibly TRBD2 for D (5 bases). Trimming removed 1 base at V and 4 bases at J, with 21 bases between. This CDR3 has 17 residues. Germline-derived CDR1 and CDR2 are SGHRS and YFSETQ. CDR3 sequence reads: CASSLRPLAGSRYEQYF. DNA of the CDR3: TGCGCCAGCAGCTTGCGCCCGCTAGCTGGGAGTCGATACGAGCAGTACTTC. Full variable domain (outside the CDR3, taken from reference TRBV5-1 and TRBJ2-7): KAGVTQTPRYLIKTRGQQVTLSCSPISGHRSVSWYQQTPGQGLQFLFEYFSETQRNKGNFPGRFSGRQFSNSRSEMNVSTLELGDSALYLCASSLRPLAGSRYEQYFGPGTRLTVT.

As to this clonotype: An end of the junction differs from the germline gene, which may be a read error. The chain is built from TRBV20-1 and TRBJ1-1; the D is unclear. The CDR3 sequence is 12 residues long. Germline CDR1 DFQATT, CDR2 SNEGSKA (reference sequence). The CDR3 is CSATRFSDRAFF. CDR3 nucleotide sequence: TGCAGCGCTACCCGATTCTCAGACCGGGCTTTCTTT.

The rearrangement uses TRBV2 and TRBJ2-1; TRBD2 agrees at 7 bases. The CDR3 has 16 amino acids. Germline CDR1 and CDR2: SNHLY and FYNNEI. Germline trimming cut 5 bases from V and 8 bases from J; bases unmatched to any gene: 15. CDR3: CASSTPPGGGRDEQFF. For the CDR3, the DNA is TGTGCCAGCAGTACTCCCCCCGGCGGAGGGAGGGATGAGCAGTTCTTC.

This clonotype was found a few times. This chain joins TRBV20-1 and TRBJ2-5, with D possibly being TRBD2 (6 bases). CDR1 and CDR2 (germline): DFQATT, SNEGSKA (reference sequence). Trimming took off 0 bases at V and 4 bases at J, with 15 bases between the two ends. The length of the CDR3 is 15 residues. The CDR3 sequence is CSARDGTDSAETQYF. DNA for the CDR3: TGCAGTGCTAGAGACGGGACTGACTCCGCAGAGACCCAGTACTTC.

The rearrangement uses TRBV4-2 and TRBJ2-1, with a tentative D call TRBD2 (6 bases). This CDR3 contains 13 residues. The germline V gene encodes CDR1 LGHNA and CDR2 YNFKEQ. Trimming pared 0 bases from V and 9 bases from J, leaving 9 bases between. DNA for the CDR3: TGTGCCAGCAGCCAAGATAAACTAGCTGAGCAGTTCTTC. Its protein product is CASSQDKLAEQFF.

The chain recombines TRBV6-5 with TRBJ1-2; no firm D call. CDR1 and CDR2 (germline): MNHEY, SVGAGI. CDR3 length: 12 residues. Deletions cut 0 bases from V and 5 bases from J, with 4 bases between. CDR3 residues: CASSYSGYGYTF. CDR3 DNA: TGTGCCAGCAGTTACTCGGGTTATGGCTACACCTTC.

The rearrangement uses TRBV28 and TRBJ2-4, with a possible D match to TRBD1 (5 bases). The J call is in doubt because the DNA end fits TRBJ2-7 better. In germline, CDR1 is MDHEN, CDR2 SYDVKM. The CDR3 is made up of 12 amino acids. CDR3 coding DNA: TGTGCCAGCAGGAGACAGAACTACGAGCAGTACTTC. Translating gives CASRRQNYEQYF.

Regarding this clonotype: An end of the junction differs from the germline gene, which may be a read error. CDR3 amino acids: CAGSLANNPYNEQFF. Here the CDR3 DNA reads TGCGCCGGCAGCTTGGCGAATAACCCCTACAATGAGCAGTTCTTC. The chain joins TRBV5-1 to TRBJ2-1; D gene uncertain. In germline, CDR1 is SGHRS, CDR2 YFSETQ. The CDR3 is made up of 15 amino acids. Based on the CDR3 plus reference TRBV5-1 and TRBJ2-1, the full variable domain is KAGVTQTPRYLIKTRGQQVTLSCSPISGHRSVSWYQQTPGQGLQFLFEYFSETQRNKGNFPGRFSGRQFSNSRSEMNVSTLELGDSALYLCAGSLANNPYNEQFFGPGTRLTVL.

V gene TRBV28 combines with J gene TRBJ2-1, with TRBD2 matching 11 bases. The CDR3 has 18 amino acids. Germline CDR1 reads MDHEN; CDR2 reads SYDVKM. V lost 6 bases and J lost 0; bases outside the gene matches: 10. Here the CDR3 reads CASRNSGRAWDSYNEQFF. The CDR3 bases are TGTGCCAGCAGAAATAGCGGGAGGGCCTGGGACTCCTACAATGAGCAGTTCTTC.

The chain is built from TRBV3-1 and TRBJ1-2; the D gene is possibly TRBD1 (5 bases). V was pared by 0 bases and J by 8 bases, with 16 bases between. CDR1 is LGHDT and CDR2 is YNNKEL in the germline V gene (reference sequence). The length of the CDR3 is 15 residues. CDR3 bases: TGTGCCAGCAGCCAAGATCGCCAGGGTTCACGGGGCTACACCTTC. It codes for CASSQDRQGSRGYTF.

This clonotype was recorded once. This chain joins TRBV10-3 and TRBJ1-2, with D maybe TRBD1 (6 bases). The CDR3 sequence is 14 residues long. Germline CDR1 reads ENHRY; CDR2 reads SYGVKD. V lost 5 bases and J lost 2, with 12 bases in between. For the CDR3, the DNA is TGTGCCATCAGTAACCGGGACACAAACTATGGCTACACCTTC. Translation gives CAISNRDTNYGYTF.

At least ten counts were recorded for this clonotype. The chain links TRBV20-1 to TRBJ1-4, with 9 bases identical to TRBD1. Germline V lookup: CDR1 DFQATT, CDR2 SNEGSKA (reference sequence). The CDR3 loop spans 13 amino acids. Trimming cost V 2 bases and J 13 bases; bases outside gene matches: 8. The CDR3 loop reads CSARQQGALGLFF. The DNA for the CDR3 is TGCAGTGCTAGACAACAGGGGGCGCTGGGACTGTTTTTT.

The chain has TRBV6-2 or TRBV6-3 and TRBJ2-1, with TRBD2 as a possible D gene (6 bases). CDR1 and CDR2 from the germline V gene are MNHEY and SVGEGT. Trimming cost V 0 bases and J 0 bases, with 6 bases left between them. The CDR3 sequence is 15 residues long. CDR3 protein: CASSYSRDSYNEQFF. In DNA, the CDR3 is TGTGCCAGCAGTTACTCGCGGGACTCCTACAATGAGCAGTTCTTC.

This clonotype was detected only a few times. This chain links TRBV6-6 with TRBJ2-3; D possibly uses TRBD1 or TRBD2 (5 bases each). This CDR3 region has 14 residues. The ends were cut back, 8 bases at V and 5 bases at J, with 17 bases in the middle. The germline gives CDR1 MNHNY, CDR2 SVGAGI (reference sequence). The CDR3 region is CASDTGGQGDTQYF. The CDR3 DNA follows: TGTGCCAGCGATACAGGCGGGCAGGGAGATACGCAGTATTTT.

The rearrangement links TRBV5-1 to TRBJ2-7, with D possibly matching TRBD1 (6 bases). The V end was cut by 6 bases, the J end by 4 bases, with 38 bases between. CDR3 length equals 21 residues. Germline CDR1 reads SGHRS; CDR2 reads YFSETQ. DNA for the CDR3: TGCGCCAGCAATCCCCAGCGTCGGATTACGGGTGGGGGCACGACCACTTACGAGCAGTACTTC. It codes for CASNPQRRITGGGTTTYEQYF.

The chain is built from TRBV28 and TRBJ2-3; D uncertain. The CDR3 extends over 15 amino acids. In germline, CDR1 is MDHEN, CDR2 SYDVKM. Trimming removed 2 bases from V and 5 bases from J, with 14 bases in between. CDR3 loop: CASSLPGSYEDTQYF. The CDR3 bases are TGTGCCAGCAGTTTACCCGGGTCCTATGAAGATACGCAGTATTTT.

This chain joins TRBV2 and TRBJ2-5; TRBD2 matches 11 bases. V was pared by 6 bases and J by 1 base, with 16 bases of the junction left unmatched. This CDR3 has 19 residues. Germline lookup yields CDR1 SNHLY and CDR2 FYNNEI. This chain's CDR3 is CASSRDTIAGGPSQETQYF. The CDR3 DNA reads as TGTGCCAGCAGCCGGGATACCATAGCGGGAGGGCCTTCCCAAGAGACCCAGTACTTC.

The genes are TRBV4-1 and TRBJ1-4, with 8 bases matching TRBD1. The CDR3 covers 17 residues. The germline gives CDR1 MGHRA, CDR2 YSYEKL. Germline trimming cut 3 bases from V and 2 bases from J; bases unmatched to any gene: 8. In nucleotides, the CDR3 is TGCGCCAGCAGCCAGGAAGGACAGGGCCTGACTAATGAAAAACTGTTTTTT. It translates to CASSQEGQGLTNEKLFF.

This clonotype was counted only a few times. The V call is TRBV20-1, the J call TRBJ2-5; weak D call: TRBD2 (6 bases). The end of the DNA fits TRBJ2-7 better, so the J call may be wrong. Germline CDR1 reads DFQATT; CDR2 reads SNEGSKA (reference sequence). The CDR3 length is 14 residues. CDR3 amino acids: CSARPSGPRDEQYF. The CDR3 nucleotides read TGCAGTGCTAGGCCGAGCGGGCCCCGCGACGAGCAGTACTTC.

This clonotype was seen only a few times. The CDR3 is CSARVGLARAYEQYF. The CDR3 DNA is TGCAGTGCTAGGGTCGGACTAGCGCGCGCCTACGAGCAGTACTTC. V is TRBV20-1 and J is TRBJ2-7, with 9 bases fitting TRBD2. Germline V CDR1 and CDR2: DFQATT, SNEGSKA (reference sequence). The CDR3 runs 15 residues. Unmatched junction bases numbered 8, after V lost 3 bases and J lost 2 bases.

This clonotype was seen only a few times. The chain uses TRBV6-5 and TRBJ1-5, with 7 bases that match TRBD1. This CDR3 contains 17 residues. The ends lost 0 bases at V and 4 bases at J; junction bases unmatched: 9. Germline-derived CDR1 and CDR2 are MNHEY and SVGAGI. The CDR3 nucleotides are TGTGCCAGCAGTTACTCCGACAGGGAGTTTGAGAATCAGCCCCAGCATTTT. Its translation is CASSYSDREFENQPQHF.

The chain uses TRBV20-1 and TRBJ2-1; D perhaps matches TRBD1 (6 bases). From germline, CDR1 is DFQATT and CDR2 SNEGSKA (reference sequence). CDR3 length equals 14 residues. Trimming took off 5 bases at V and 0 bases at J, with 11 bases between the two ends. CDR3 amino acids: CSALTGSSYNEQFF. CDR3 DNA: TGCAGTGCTCTTACAGGGAGCTCCTACAATGAGCAGTTCTTC.

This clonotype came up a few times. DNA of the CDR3: TGCGCCAGCAGCCAAGTGGTCGTACAGAGACAAGAGACCCAGTACTTC. Translation gives CASSQVVVQRQETQYF. The chain couples TRBV4-1 to TRBJ2-5; D is unclear. This CDR3 is 16 amino acids long. Germline assignment: CDR1 MGHRA and CDR2 YSYEKL. V was shortened by 1 base and J by 2 bases, with 14 bases between the two germline ends.

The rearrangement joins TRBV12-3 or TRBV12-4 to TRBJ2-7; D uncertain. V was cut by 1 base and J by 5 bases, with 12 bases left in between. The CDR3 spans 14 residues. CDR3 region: CASSLGSPPDEQYF. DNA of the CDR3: TGTGCCAGCAGTTTAGGGTCGCCCCCGGACGAGCAGTACTTC.

The CDR3 sequence is CSARRTSRYNEQFF. In DNA, the CDR3 is TGCAGTGCTAGAAGGACTAGCCGATACAATGAGCAGTTCTTC. This chain joins TRBV20-1 and TRBJ2-1; 8 bases line up with TRBD2. The CDR3 is made up of 14 amino acids. Germline V gene sequence: CDR1 DFQATT, CDR2 SNEGSKA (reference sequence). With 2 bases clipped from V and 4 bases from J, the junction kept 4 bases outside the gene matches.

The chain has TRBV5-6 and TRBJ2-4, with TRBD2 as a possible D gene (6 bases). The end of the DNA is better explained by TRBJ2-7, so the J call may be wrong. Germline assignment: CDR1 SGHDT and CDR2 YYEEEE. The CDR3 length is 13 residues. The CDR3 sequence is CASSSGGMSEQYF. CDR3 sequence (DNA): TGTGCCAGCAGCTCTGGGGGGATGAGCGAGCAGTACTTC.

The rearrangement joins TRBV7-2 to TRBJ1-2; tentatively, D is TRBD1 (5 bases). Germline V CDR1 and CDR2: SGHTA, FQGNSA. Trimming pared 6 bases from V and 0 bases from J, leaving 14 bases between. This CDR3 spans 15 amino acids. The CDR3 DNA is TGTGCCAGCAGTTACCGGGACCGCGCTAACTATGGCTACACCTTC. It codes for CASSYRDRANYGYTF.

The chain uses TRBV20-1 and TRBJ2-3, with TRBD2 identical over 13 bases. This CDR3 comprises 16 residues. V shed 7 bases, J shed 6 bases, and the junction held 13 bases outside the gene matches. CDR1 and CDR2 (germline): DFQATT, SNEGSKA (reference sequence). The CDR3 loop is CSVGLAGESGVDTQYF. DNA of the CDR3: TGCAGTGTTGGACTAGCGGGAGAGTCCGGGGTCGATACGCAGTATTTT.